This TCR beta chain was observed in a study of immune evolution from preneoplasia to lung adenocarcinoma. General study findings and limits: Top clone frequencies peaked in normal lung, apparently declining through invasive adenocarcinoma.

V shed 6 bases, J shed 7 bases, and the junction held 13 bases outside the gene matches. CDR1 and CDR2 from the germline V gene are LNHDA and SQIVND (reference sequence). The CDR3 covers 16 residues. About this clone: Its antigen is unknown.

Only in-frame clones appear in the TCRdb table, and some are missing; sequencing was by immunoSEQ multiplex PCR. Of approximately 9,500 clones listed, approximately 78% are singletons. Resections took place in Japan or China from about 2014 to 2018. Histologic diagnosis was independently verified by two lung pathologists. After pathologic assessment, macro-dissection selected premalignant or tumor cells for extraction. This chain links TRBV19 with TRBJ1-2; TRBD1 matches at 11 bases. This TCR was recovered from a person aged 70 to 80 with lung adenocarcinoma. The material sequenced was FFPE minimally invasive lung adenocarcinoma tissue. Here the CDR3 reads CASSFLRDRGARGYTF. Written as DNA, the CDR3 is TGTGCCAGTAGCTTCCTCCGGGACAGGGGGGCGCGTGGCTACACCTTC.